The 11 T cell receptor beta chains below were found in one sample sequenced in a study of cytomegalovirus exposure and HLA in healthy donors. PCR employed 60 Vbeta and 13 Jbeta primers. The assay was immunoSEQ multiplex PCR, and TCRdb's table has in-frame clones only and misses some. The data show approximately 120,000 clones, 74% seen once. The sequenced sample consisted of PBMCs. The receptor source for this set is a man aged 40-49 years in good health and CMV-seropositive.

The rearrangement links TRBV7-8 to TRBJ1-1, with D perhaps TRBD1 (6 bases). Trimming shortened V by 5 bases and J by 1 base, and 17 bases separated the two germline ends. CDR3 length: 16 residues. CDR1 is SGHVS and CDR2 is FQNEAQ in the germline V gene. The DNA for the CDR3 is TGTGCCAGCAGCGCAGGGGCCCTGAAGTCGAACACTGAAGCTTTCTTT. It codes for CASSAGALKSNTEAFF.

V usage is TRBV15 and J usage is TRBJ2-7; D remains unclear. Trimming cost V 1 base and J 4 bases, with 5 bases left between them. Germline loops: CDR1 LNHNV, CDR2 YYDKDF (reference sequence). This CDR3 spans 12 amino acids. Written as DNA, the CDR3 is TGTGCCACCAGCAGAGCCCATTACGAGCAGTACTTC. As protein: CATSRAHYEQYF.

This clone came up a few times. The chain combines TRBV9 with TRBJ2-1; 11 bases fit TRBD2. Germline loops: CDR1 SGDLS, CDR2 YYNGEE. This CDR3 is built from 15 residues. J was trimmed by 4 bases and V by 4 bases; bases with no gene match: 4. The CDR3 region is CASSPASGGYNEQFF. In DNA, the CDR3 is TGTGCCAGCAGCCCTGCTAGCGGGGGGTACAATGAGCAGTTCTTC. Looking up the rest from reference TRBV9 and TRBJ2-1 gives the full variable domain: DSGVTQTPKHLITATGQRVTLRCSPRSGDLSVYWYQQSLDQGLQFLIQYYNGEERAKGNILERFSAQQFPDLHSELNLSSLELGDSALYFCASSPASGGYNEQFFGPGTRLTVL.

This clone was detected only once. V and J are TRBV25-1 and TRBJ2-7; TRBD1 matches 7 bases. The junction had 8 bases not matched to a gene; V was cut back by 6 bases and J by 3 bases. Germline CDR1 and CDR2: MGHDK and SYGVNS. The CDR3 is made up of 14 amino acids. The CDR3 DNA sequence: TGTGCCAGCAGCCTCCCGGGACAGCTCTACGAGCAGTACTTC. The encoded protein is CASSLPGQLYEQYF.

This chain connects TRBV6-5 to TRBJ2-7; 7 nucleotides line up with TRBD1. CDR3 length: 15 amino acids. The germline V gene encodes CDR1 MNHEY and CDR2 SVGAGI. The junction had 5 bases not matched to a gene; V was cut back by 0 bases and J by 3 bases. This CDR3 is CASSYSGDRLYEQYF. As DNA, the CDR3 is TGTGCCAGCAGTTACTCGGGGGACAGACTCTACGAGCAGTACTTC.

This clone was observed a single time. The chain recombines TRBV21-1 with TRBJ1-1; TRBD1, as called in the table, went unchecked against the DNA. TRBV21-1 is marked as a pseudogene. The CDR3 contains 15 residues. This chain's CDR3 is CASSKPLRENTEAFF. CDR3 nucleotide sequence: TGTGCCAGCAGCAAACCCCTCAGGGAGAACACTGAAGCTTTCTTT.

This clone was counted only a few times. This chain uses TRBV30 with TRBJ1-3; possibly TRBD1 for D (5 bases). Per germline, CDR1 GTSNPN and CDR2 SVGIG (reference sequence). Trimming cost V 2 bases and J 0 bases, with 8 bases left between them. The CDR3 extends over 14 amino acids. The CDR3 is CAWSPTASGNTIYF. Here the CDR3 DNA reads TGTGCCTGGAGTCCGACAGCCTCTGGAAACACCATATATTTT.

The chain carries TRBV5-1 and TRBJ2-1; TRBD1 matches at 8 bases. Germline assignment: CDR1 SGHRS and CDR2 YFSETQ. V shed 0 bases, J shed 5 bases, and the junction held 7 bases outside the gene matches. The CDR3 has 16 residues. CDR3 DNA: TGCGCCAGCAGCTTGGCCCCACGGACAGGGAACAATGAGCAGTTCTTC. It is translated as CASSLAPRTGNNEQFF.

Here the CDR3 DNA reads TGTGCCAGCAGCGGGCCAACTAATGAAAAACTGTTTTTT. This encodes CASSGPTNEKLFF. The chain has TRBV7-9 and TRBJ1-4; no reliable D call. Germline values: CDR1 SEHNR, CDR2 FQNEAQ (reference sequence). Deletions cut 5 bases from V and 0 bases from J, with 4 bases between. This CDR3 has 13 residues.

This chain connects TRBV4-2 to TRBJ1-5; tentative D call: TRBD1 (6 bases). CDR1 and CDR2 (germline): LGHNA, YNFKEQ. There are 15 residues in the CDR3. V was pared by 0 bases and J by 7 bases, with 13 bases between. The CDR3 DNA reads as TGTGCCAGCAGCCAAGATCACAGGGCCGAGCAGCCCCAGCATTTT. The encoded protein is CASSQDHRAEQPQHF.

The chain has TRBV6-1 and TRBJ2-7; D remains unclear. Germline lookup yields CDR1 MNHNS and CDR2 SASEGT. Trimming took off 1 base at V and 6 bases at J, with 19 bases between the two ends. The CDR3 loop spans 16 amino acids. The CDR3 coding sequence is TGTGCCAGCAGTGAAGGTTATGGAAGGAAATCGGGCGAGCAGTACTTC. This translates into CASSEGYGRKSGEQYF.